The clone carrying this T cell receptor (beta chain) was found once. What it binds is unknown. This record comes from a study of cytomegalovirus exposure and HLA in healthy donors. Study conclusions and caveats: Many donors carried some public TCRs, although rarity characterized most TCR sequences. In vitro work confirmed that three CMV-associated chains recognize CMV antigens. Subsequent analysis of the roughly 120 validation repertoires found a tendency for first-cohort TCR clusters to co-occur.

The donors were members of the roughly 120-subject validation cohort (separate from the approximately 670-subject first cohort). The table came from immunoSEQ multiplex PCR; TCRdb's copy has only in-frame clones and leaves some out. This table holds 98,000 or so clones, around 85% found once. The V end was cut by 2 bases, the J end by 3 bases, with 10 bases between. CDR1 SGHTA and CDR2 FQGTGA come from the germline V gene. The CDR3 length is 14 residues. Sequencing used PBMCs. This TCR derives from a young woman in good health and CMV-seronegative. The chain recombines TRBV7-3 with TRBJ1-2, with D perhaps TRBD1 (5 bases). CDR3 in amino acids: CASSLEGADYGYTF. For the CDR3, the DNA is TGTGCCAGCAGCTTAGAAGGGGCGGACTATGGCTACACCTTC.